The 15 T cell receptor beta chains reported below all come from one sample, sequenced in a study of T-cell memory formation after mild COVID-19. TCRdb recomputed calls from the 5' RACE reads with MiXCR, one row per CDR3 protein. In the table there are roughly 620,000 distinct CDR3 sequences, approximately 18% of which are singletons. The sample taken for sequencing was PBMCs or a T cell subset sorted from them (not recorded which). Receptors originate from an adult woman who had mild COVID-19 (a few samples of this study predate the infection). Cell type and time point are not known.

This clonotype has at least ten counts. This chain connects TRBV5-6 to TRBJ2-7, with 8 bases matching TRBD1. The germline CDR1 and CDR2 sequences are SGHDT and YYEEEE. The length of the CDR3 is 12 residues. The ends lost 3 bases at V and 7 bases at J; junction bases unmatched: 3. CDR3 sequence: CASSSGDREQYF. For the CDR3, the DNA is TGTGCCAGCAGCTCCGGGGACAGGGAGCAGTACTTC.

The rearrangement links TRBV9 to TRBJ1-4; D is ambiguous. The germline V gene encodes CDR1 SGDLS and CDR2 YYNGEE. V was clipped by 3 bases and J by 0 bases, with 3 bases between them. CDR3 length: 13 residues. CDR3 DNA sequence: TGTGCCAGCAGCGATCCAACTAATGAAAAACTGTTTTTT. Residues: CASSDPTNEKLFF.

This clonotype was seen only a few times. J is TRBJ1-4 and V is TRBV7-2, with 8 bases fitting TRBD1. The CDR3 loop spans 17 amino acids. The germline CDR1 and CDR2 sequences are SGHTA and FQGNSA. V shed 4 bases, J shed 4 bases, and the junction held 11 bases outside the gene matches. CDR3 in DNA: TGTGCCAGCAGCTCCCGGACAGGGAGGTTTCGTAATGAAAAACTGTTTTTT. Its protein is CASSSRTGRFRNEKLFF.

The genes are TRBV5-1 and TRBJ2-7; 8 bases agree with TRBD1. CDR1 is SGHRS and CDR2 is YFSETQ in the germline V gene. This CDR3 has 17 residues. The V and J ends lost 0 bases and 5 bases, in that order; junction bases with no gene match: 13. CDR3 sequence (DNA): TGCGCCAGCAGCTTGGCCGTGGGGCAGGGGGCGAGGAACGAGCAGTACTTC. Its protein product is CASSLAVGQGARNEQYF.

This clonotype was detected only a few times. The chain is built from TRBV14 and TRBJ1-1, with unresolved D. Trimming took 4 bases from V and 2 from J, leaving 11 bases between them. Germline CDR1 SGHDN, CDR2 FVKESK. The CDR3 runs 14 residues. The CDR3 bases are TGTGCCAGCAGCCGCCTGGGGTCAAACACTGAAGCTTTCTTT. It specifies CASSRLGSNTEAFF.

The V gene is TRBV5-1, the J gene TRBJ2-1; 10 nucleotides match TRBD2. Germline CDR1 is SGHRS and CDR2 is YFSETQ. V gave up 1 base and J gave up 4 bases; unmatched junction bases: 5. This CDR3 spans 16 amino acids. This CDR3 is CASSLHLAGEYNEQFF. The CDR3 region has the DNA TGCGCCAGCAGCTTGCACCTAGCGGGGGAATACAATGAGCAGTTCTTC.

This clonotype was picked up a small number of times. The CDR3 DNA is TGTGCCAGCAGCTTAATTCCAGCGGGATCCACCGGGGAGCTGTTTTTT. As protein: CASSLIPAGSTGELFF. V gene TRBV7-3 combines with J gene TRBJ2-2; 7 bases map to TRBD2. The germline V gene has CDR1 SGHTA and CDR2 FQGTGA. The V and J ends lost 1 base and 4 bases, in that order; junction bases with no gene match: 6. This CDR3 spans 16 amino acids.

This clonotype was detected a few times. The rearrangement uses TRBV30 and TRBJ2-1; D call uncertain. The V gene's germline CDR1 is GTSNPN and CDR2 SVGIG (reference sequence). The CDR3 is 13 amino acids. The V end was cut by 0 bases, the J end by 1 base, with 4 bases between. In nucleotides, the CDR3 is TGTGCCTGGAGTGTACAGTCCTACAATGAGCAGTTCTTC. Amino acid sequence: CAWSVQSYNEQFF.

This clonotype was seen a few times. CDR3 DNA: TGTGCCAGCAGTTACGGGGGACAGACTAATCAGCCCCAGCATTTT. The encoded protein is CASSYGGQTNQPQHF. The rearrangement links TRBV6-5 to TRBJ1-5, with 7 bases aligning to TRBD1. Germline CDR1 and CDR2: MNHEY and SVGAGI. V shed 2 bases, J shed 4 bases, and the junction held 5 bases outside the gene matches. CDR3 length: 15 residues.

The chain recombines TRBV4-1 with TRBJ2-7; D is possibly TRBD1 or TRBD2 (6 bases each). Germline CDR1 and CDR2: MGHRA and YSYEKL. V lost 2 bases and J 3 bases, leaving 17 bases between the germline ends. The CDR3 loop spans 16 amino acids. DNA for the CDR3: TGCGCCAGCAGCCAACGTCCGGGGGCCAGATACTACGAGCAGTACTTC. Its translation: CASSQRPGARYYEQYF.

This clonotype was seen only a few times. The chain uses TRBV5-1 and TRBJ1-1; 7 nucleotides match TRBD1. The J segment lost 0 bases and the V segment lost 6 bases, leaving 8 bases of the junction unmatched. The CDR3 covers 15 residues. The germline CDR1 and CDR2 sequences are SGHRS and YFSETQ. CDR3 bases: TGCGCCAGCAAGGAGAGCAGGGGGATGAACACTGAAGCTTTCTTT. Its protein product is CASKESRGMNTEAFF.

The rearrangement uses TRBV24-1 and TRBJ2-1; possible D gene TRBD2, 6 bases. The CDR3 sequence is 11 residues long. Germline V lookup: CDR1 KGHDR, CDR2 SFDVKD. Trimming shortened V by 9 bases and J by 7 bases, and 9 bases separated the two germline ends. CDR3 region: CATGAGNEQFF. The CDR3 DNA reads TGTGCCACCGGGGCGGGAAATGAGCAGTTCTTC.

This clonotype has at least ten counts. The chain employs TRBV5-1 and TRBJ2-7; 11 bases map to TRBD1. This CDR3 spans 16 amino acids. Germline lookup yields CDR1 SGHRS and CDR2 YFSETQ. V shed 4 bases and J 1 base; nucleotides not matched to a gene: 7. For the CDR3, the DNA is TGCGCCAGCAGCAACCTCCGGGACAGGGGGTCCTACGAGCAGTACTTC. This codes for CASSNLRDRGSYEQYF. Full variable domain (outside the CDR3, taken from reference TRBV5-1 and TRBJ2-7): KAGVTQTPRYLIKTRGQQVTLSCSPISGHRSVSWYQQTPGQGLQFLFEYFSETQRNKGNFPGRFSGRQFSNSRSEMNVSTLELGDSALYLCASSNLRDRGSYEQYFGPGTRLTVT.

The V call is TRBV18, the J call TRBJ1-4; maybe TRBD1 (6 bases). CDR1 is KGHSH and CDR2 is LQKENI in the germline V gene. CDR3 length equals 13 residues. V was pared by 6 bases and J by 8 bases, with 13 bases between. In nucleotides, the CDR3 is TGTGCCAGCTCGTCGGGACAAAACGAAAAACTGTTTTTT. Amino acid sequence: CASSSGQNEKLFF.

The chain links TRBV12-3 or TRBV12-4 to TRBJ2-5, with D perhaps TRBD1 (6 bases). The CDR3 sequence is 14 residues long. Trimming cost V 7 bases and J 7 bases, with 19 bases left between them. The CDR3 spells CASTKDSGRGTQYF. DNA for the CDR3: TGTGCCAGCACTAAGGACAGTGGGCGTGGGACCCAGTACTTC.